This is a list of T cell receptor beta chains from one sample in a study of vaccination effects on CD4 cells after COVID-19. Using immunoSEQ multiplex PCR, the repertoire was profiled, and TCRdb retains in-frame clones only, with some absent. The table includes about 26,000 clones, around 82% detected once. These receptors have no known antigen. The sequenced sample was CD4+ T cells from PBMCs cultured with HCoV-NL63 spike peptides, obtained before COVID-19 vaccination. The origin of the receptors is a human donor who had a prior SARS-CoV-2 infection. The CDR3 runs from the conserved cysteine through the conserved F or W. Each record gives: V gene, J gene, D gene, CDR3 protein. A D gene is named only where the DNA matches it firmly.

TRBV7-7	TRBJ2-3	NA	CASSLGGSSGTDTQYF
TRBV4-2	TRBJ2-3	NA	CASSQGSVGAGTDTQYF
TRBV5-1	TRBJ1-3	TRBD1	CASSVSGTGPDGAGNTIYF
TRBV11-2	TRBJ2-5	TRBD2	CASSKYAGGPGETQYF
TRBV5-4	TRBJ1-2	NA	CASSLAPVYYGYTF
TRBV7-8	TRBJ1-5	NA	CASSLTGNSNQPQHF
TRBV30	TRBJ2-5	NA	CAWSFVVETQYF
TRBV3-1/TRBV3-2	TRBJ1-6	NA	CASSDSGSPLHF
TRBV3-1/TRBV3-2	TRBJ1-1	NA	CASSQGIGGDTEAFF
TRBV11-3	TRBJ2-1	NA	CASSSRLANEQFF
TRBV5-1	TRBJ2-3	NA	CASSVTDTQYF
TRBV5-3	TRBJ2-1	NA	CARSFGLFEQFF
TRBV5-4	TRBJ1-1	NA	CASSLASGPSTEAFF
TRBV30	TRBJ1-2	NA	CAWSVRQGLSYTF
TRBV2	TRBJ2-5	TRBD1	CASSVLQGAGETQYF
TRBV4-1	TRBJ2-1	NA	CASSQDGQGYNEQFF
TRBV9	TRBJ2-5	NA	CASSVAQGETQYF
TRBV30	TRBJ2-3	TRBD2	CAWTFNAGGTDTQYF
TRBV11-3	TRBJ2-3	TRBD2	CASSILSGTVARRQYF
TRBV7-9	TRBJ2-5	TRBD1	CASSLWQGAQETQYF
TRBV14	TRBJ2-1	TRBD2	CASSIGGSSYNEQFF
TRBV4-3	TRBJ2-5	NA	CASSQDLKRETQYF
TRBV7-9	TRBJ1-4	NA	CASRQWGTDATNEKLFF
TRBV19	TRBJ1-5	NA	CASSIRVVNQPQHF
TRBV5-5	TRBJ1-2	NA	CASSLAITNYGYTF
TRBV30	TRBJ1-5	NA	CAWSHRENQPQHF
TRBV7-3	TRBJ2-1	TRBD1	CASSRGQEHHEQFF
TRBV9	TRBJ2-5	NA	CASSVGTNSNQETQYF
TRBV11-3	TRBJ2-1	TRBD2	CASSFSGSYYNEQFF
TRBV11-3	TRBJ2-5	TRBD1	CASSPGRQGETQYF
TRBV3-1/TRBV3-2	TRBJ2-1	NA	CASSQDWGYNEQFF
TRBV28	TRBJ1-2	TRBD1	CASSRQGRPLTF
TRBV5-6	TRBJ1-5	NA	CASSLGTVLNQPQHF
TRBV4-1	TRBJ2-6	NA	CASSQDWAAGANVLTF
TRBV18	TRBJ2-5	NA	CASSRIYQETQYF
TRBV5-1	TRBJ1-2	NA	CASSLSPGGAGYTF
TRBV2	TRBJ1-4	TRBD1	CASSDQQGVRNEKLFF
TRBV30	TRBJ1-1	NA	CAWTADRRERTEAFF
TRBV19	TRBJ2-1	TRBD2	CASSIGTSGSSEQFF
TRBV3-1/TRBV3-2	TRBJ1-4	NA	CASSPRQAPLGEKLFF
TRBV7-9	TRBJ2-5	TRBD1	CASSNNRGAQYF
TRBV6-2/TRBV6-3	TRBJ1-1	NA	CASSDNREAFF
TRBV15	TRBJ1-5	NA	CATSLDSLNQPQHF
TRBV7-2	TRBJ1-3	NA	CASSLLGNTIYF
TRBV5-1	TRBJ1-6	TRBD1	CASSSRGNGYNSPLHF
TRBV19	TRBJ1-5	TRBD1	CASTKDRGYSNQPQHF
TRBV21-1	TRBJ2-7	NA	CASSTEWAGRANYEQYF
TRBV5-4	TRBJ2-2	NA	CASSLGTANTGELFF
TRBV3-1/TRBV3-2	TRBJ2-1	NA	CASSPLSSYNEQFF
TRBV28	TRBJ1-3	NA	CASSSTVSGNTIYF